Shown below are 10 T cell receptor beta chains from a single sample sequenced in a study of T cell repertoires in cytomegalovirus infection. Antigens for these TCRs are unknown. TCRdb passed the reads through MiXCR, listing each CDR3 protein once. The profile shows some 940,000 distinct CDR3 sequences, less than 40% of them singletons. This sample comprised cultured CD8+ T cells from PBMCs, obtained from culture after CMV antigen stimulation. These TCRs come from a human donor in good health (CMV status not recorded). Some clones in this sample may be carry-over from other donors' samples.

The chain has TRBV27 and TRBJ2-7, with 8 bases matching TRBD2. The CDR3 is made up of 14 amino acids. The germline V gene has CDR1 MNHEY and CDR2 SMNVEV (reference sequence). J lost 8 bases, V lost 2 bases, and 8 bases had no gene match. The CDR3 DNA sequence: TGTGCCAGCAGTTTAGCGGGGGGCCTATACCAGCAGTACTTC. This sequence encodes CASSLAGGLYQQYF.

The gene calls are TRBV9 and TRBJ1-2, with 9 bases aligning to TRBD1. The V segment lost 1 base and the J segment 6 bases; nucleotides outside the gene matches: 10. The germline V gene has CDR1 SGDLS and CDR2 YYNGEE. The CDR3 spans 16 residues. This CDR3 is CASSVPRDREVDGYTF. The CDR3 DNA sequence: TGTGCCAGCAGCGTACCCCGGGACAGGGAGGTCGATGGCTACACCTTC.

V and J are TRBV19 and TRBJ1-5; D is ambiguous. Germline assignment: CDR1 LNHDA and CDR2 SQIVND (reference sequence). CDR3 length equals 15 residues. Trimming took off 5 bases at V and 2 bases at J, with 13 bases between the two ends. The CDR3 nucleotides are TGTGCCAGTAGTCACCTTGAGGGCGGCAATCAGCCCCAGCATTTT. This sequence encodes CASSHLEGGNQPQHF.

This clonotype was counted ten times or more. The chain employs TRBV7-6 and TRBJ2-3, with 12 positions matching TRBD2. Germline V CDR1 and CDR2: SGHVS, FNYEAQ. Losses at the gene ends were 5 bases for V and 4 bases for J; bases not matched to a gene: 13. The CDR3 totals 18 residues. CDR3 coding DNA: TGTGCCAGCAGCCCCAGAGCGGCTAGCGGGGGGGCCTCAGATACGCAGTATTTT. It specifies CASSPRAASGGASDTQYF.

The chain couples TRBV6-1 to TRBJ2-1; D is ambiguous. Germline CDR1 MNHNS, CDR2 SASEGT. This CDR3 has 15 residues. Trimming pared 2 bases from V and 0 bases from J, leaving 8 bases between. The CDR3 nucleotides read TGTGCCAGCAGTGAATTTGTTGGCTCCTACAATGAGCAGTTCTTC. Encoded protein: CASSEFVGSYNEQFF.

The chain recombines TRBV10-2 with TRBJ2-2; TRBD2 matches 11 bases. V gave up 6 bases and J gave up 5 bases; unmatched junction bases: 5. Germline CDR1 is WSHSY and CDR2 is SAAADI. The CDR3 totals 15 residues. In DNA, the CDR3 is TGCGCCAGCAGGGGACTAGCGGAGGGTACCGGGGAGCTGTTTTTT. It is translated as CASRGLAEGTGELFF.

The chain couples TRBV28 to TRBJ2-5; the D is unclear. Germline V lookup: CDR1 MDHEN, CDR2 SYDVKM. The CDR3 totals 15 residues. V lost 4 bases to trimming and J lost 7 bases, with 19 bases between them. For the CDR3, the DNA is TGTGCCAGCAGTTCCACCTTAACGACCCCAGGGACCCAGTACTTC. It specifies CASSSTLTTPGTQYF.

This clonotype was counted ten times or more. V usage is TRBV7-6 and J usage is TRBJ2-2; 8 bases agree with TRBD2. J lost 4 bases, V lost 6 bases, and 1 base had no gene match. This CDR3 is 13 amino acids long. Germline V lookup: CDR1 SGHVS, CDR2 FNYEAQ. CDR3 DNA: TGTGCCAGCAGGCTAGCGGGCACCGGGGAGCTGTTTTTT. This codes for CASRLAGTGELFF.

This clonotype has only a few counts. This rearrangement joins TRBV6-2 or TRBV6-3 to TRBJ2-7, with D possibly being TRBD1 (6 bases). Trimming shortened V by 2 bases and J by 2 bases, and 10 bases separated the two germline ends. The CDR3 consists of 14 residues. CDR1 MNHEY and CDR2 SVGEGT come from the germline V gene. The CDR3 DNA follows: TGTGCCAGCAGTTACACAAGGACAGCCTACGAGCAGTACGTC. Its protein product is CASSYTRTAYEQYV.

Here the CDR3 reads CASSFMGRGYEQYF. CDR3 sequence (DNA): TGTGCCAGCAGTTTTATGGGCAGGGGCTACGAGCAGTACTTC. The J gene is TRBJ2-7, the V gene TRBV27; the D gene is possibly TRBD1 (6 bases). Germline V gene sequence: CDR1 MNHEY, CDR2 SMNVEV (reference sequence). The CDR3 covers 14 residues. Trimming took off 3 bases at V and 3 bases at J, with 12 bases between the two ends.